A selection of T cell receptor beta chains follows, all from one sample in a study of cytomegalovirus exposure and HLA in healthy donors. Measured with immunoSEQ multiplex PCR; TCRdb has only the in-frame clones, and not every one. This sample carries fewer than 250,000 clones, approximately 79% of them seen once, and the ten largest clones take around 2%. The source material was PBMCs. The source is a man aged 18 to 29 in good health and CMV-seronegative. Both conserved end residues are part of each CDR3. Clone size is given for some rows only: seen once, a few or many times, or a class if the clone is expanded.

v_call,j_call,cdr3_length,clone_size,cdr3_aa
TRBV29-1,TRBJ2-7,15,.,CSVEVTFTSSYEQYF
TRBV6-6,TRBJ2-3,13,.,CASRQDSTDTQYF
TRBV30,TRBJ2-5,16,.,CAWSVGLAASQETQYF
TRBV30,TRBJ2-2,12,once,CAWKQGAGELFF
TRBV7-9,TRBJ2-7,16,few,CASSKPGTGGLYEQYF
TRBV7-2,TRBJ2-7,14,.,CASSLSPLGVEQYF
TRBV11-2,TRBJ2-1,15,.,CASRVLGLWYDEQFF
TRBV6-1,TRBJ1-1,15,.,CASSEDGRLGGEAFF
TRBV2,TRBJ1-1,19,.,CASSEFPEVGQGSGTEAFF
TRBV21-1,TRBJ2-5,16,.,CASSRAGRQMRETQYF
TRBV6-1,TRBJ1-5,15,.,CASSEGGIGNQPQHF
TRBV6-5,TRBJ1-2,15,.,CASTKRMGQGYGYTF
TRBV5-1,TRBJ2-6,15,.,CASSPTGTGANVLTF
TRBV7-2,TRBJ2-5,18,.,CASTVTSGGVRRQETQYF
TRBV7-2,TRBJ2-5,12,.,CASSLVEETQYF
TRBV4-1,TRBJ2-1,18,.,CASSQDRTSGSPEDEQFF
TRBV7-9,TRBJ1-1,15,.,CASSPFQGGLGEAFF
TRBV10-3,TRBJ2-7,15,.,CAISDKGTGAYEQYF
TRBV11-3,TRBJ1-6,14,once,CASSLQGASSPLHF
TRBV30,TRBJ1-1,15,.,CAWSRWGESNTEAFF
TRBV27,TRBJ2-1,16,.,CASSLDPGLAGVAPFF
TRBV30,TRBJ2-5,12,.,CAWSVGGETQYF
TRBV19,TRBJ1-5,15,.,CASSIPGQRNQPQHF
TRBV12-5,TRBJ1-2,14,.,CASGSDRDLYGYTF
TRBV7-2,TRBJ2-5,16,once,CASSLRLAGGRETQYF
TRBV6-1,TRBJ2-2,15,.,CASSGLAGEAGELFF
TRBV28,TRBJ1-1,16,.,CASSWGRGFEDTEAFF
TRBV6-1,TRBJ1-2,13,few,CASSWTGDYGYTF
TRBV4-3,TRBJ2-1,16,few,CASSQVLQGGYNEQFF
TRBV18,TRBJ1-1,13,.,CASSESMNTEAFF
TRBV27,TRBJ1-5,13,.,CASREGVNQPQHF
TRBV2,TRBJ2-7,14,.,CASSTGTGSYEQYF
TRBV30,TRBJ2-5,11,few,CAWSPQETQYF
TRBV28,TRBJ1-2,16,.,CASSLWGGDRGYGYTF
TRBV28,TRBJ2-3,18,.,CASSSGLAGDPSTDTQYF
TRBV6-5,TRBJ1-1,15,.,CASSAGTGIPGEAFF
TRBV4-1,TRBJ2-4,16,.,CASSQETSVGKNIQYF
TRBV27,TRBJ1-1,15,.,CTSSLSAGMNTEAFF
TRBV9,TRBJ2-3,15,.,CASSVSVSRGDTQYF
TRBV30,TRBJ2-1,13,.,CACAGQGYNEQFF
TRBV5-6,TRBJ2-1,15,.,CASSSSTEGHSEQFF
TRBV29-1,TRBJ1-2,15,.,CSVEGRTGTRVGYTF
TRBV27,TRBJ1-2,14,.,CASTSRQGVYGYTF
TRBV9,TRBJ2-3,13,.,CASSVIPADTQYF
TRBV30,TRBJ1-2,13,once,CAWSVTVSGGYTF
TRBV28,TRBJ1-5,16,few,CASSLGGQGANQPQHF
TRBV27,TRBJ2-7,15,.,CASSANRDRSYEQYF
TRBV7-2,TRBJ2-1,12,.,CASSFLGAEQFF
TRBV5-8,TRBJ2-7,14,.,CASSLLVSSYEQYF
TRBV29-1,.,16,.,CSVEQTSGGQAYEQYF
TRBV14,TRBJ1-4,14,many,CASTPGQGNEKLFF
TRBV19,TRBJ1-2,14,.,CASSTDSANYGYTF
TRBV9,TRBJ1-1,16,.,CASSPDRGSMNTEAFF
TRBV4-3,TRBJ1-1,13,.,CASSPGVNTEAFF
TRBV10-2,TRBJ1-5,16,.,CASSSLVAATGQPQHF
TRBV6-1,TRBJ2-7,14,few,CASSARTGRSEQYF
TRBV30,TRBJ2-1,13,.,CAWSTGGAHEQFF